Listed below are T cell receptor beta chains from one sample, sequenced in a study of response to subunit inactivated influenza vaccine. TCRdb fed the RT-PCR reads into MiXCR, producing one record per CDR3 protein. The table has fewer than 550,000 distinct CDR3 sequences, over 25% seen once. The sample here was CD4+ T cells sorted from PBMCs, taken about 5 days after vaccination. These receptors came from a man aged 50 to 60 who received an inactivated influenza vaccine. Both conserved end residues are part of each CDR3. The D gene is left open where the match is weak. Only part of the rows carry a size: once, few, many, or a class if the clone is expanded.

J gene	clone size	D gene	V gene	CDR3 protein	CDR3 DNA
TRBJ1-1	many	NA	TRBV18	CASSPRRAEAFF	TGTGCCAGCTCACCACGGCGGGCAGAAGCTTTCTTT
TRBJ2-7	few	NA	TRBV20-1	CSTSGGVIREQYF	NA
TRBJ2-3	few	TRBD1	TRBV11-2	CASSELGGATDTQYF	TGTGCCAGCAGCGAGTTAGGGGGCGCGACAGATACGCAGTATTTT
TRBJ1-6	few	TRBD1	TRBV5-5	CASSPTGAYSPLHF	TGTGCCAGCAGCCCGACAGGGGCTTATTCACCCCTCCACTTT
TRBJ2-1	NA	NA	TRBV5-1	CASSLDKSYNEQFF	TGCGCCAGCAGCTTAGATAAGTCCTACAATGAGCAGTTCTTC
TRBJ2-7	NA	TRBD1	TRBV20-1	CSARGTGGVRF	TGCAGTGCTAGGGGGACAGGGGGCGTTCGGTTC
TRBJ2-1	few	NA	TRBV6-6	CASSYTQGGQFF	TGTGCCAGCAGTTACACGCAGGGGGGGCAGTTCTTC
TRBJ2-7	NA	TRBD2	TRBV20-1	CSAGEGAGSYEQYF	TGCAGTGCTGGAGAAGGAGCGGGGAGCTACGAGCAGTACTTC
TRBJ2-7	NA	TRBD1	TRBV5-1	CASSPGTGLPYEQYF	TGCGCCAGCAGCCCCGGGACAGGTCTTCCCTACGAGCAGTACTTC
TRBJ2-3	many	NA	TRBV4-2	CASSQIGSTDTQYF	TGTGCCAGCAGCCAAATCGGTAGCACAGATACGCAGTATTTT
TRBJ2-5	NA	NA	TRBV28	CASSRYGTLRETQYF	TGTGCCAGCAGCCGATACGGGACGCTGAGGGAGACCCAGTACTTC
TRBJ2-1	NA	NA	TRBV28	CASSLRIGRVNEQFF	TGTGCCAGCAGTTTGCGGATTGGGAGAGTCAATGAGCAGTTCTTC
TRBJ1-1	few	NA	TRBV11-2	CASSPRGFTEAFF	TGTGCCAGCAGCCCCCGCGGGTTCACTGAAGCTTTCTTT
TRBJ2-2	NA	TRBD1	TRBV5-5	CASSPGMGQGNTGELFF	TGTGCCAGCAGCCCTGGGATGGGACAGGGGAACACCGGGGAGCTGTTTTTT
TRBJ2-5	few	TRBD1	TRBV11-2	CASSSTGGWETQYF	TGTGCCAGCAGCTCGACAGGGGGCTGGGAGACCCAGTACTTC
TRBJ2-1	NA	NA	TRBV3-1	CASSQGLRSNEQFF	TGTGCCAGCAGCCAAGGACTCCGTAGCAATGAGCAGTTCTTC
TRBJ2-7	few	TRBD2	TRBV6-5	CASSSTSGNNEQYF	TGTGCCAGCAGTTCTACTAGCGGGAATAACGAGCAGTACTTC
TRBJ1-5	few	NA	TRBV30	CAWSRQANQPQHF	TGTGCCTGGAGTCGTCAAGCAAATCAGCCCCAGCATTTT
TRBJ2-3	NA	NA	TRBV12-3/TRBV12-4	CASSPRDRFYTDTQYF	TGTGCCAGCAGTCCCAGGGACCGGTTTTACACAGATACGCAGTATTTT
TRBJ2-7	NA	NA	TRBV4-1	CASSQVTGYSYEQYF	TGCGCCAGCAGCCAAGTGACAGGATACTCCTACGAGCAGTACTTC
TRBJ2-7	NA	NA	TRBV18	CASSREVAIEQYF	TGTGCCAGCTCACGTGAGGTAGCCATCGAGCAGTACTTC
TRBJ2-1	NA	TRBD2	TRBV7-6	CASSLWGEGSYNEQFF	TGTGCCAGCAGCTTATGGGGGGAGGGCTCCTACAATGAGCAGTTCTTC
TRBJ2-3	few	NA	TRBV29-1	CSAQPQQGRTDTQYF	TGCAGCGCCCAGCCCCAGCAGGGCCGCACAGATACGCAGTATTTT
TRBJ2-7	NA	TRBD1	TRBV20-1	CSASNRDRRSHYEQYF	TGCAGTGCTTCTAACCGGGACAGGCGGTCCCACTACGAGCAGTACTTC
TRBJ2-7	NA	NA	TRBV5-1	CASSFVVGHEYEQYF	TGCGCCAGCAGCTTTGTGGTGGGACATGAATACGAGCAGTACTTC
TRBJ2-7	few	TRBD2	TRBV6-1	CASRPTSGASANVGQYF	TGTGCCAGCCGTCCAACTAGCGGGGCTTCCGCAAATGTCGGGCAGTACTTC
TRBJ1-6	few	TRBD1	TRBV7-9	CASRTGEDSPLHF	TGTGCCAGCCGGACAGGGGAGGATTCACCCCTCCACTTT
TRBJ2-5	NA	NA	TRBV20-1	CSAVPSGRETQYF	TGCAGTGCTGTCCCTTCGGGGCGGGAGACCCAGTACTTC
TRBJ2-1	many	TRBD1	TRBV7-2	CASSFWTGSYNEQFF	TGTGCCAGCAGCTTTTGGACAGGGTCCTACAATGAGCAGTTCTTC